This T cell receptor (beta chain) appears in the sequencing data of a study of CD8 T cells in ankylosing spondylitis. General study results and limits: There was reportedly significant enrichment of clones that were disease-linked in matched ankylosing spondylitis synovial fluid. Reports of some motif variants in reactive arthritis synovial fluid and blood predate this one. Within peripheral blood, clones linked to disease were CD8+ and relatively rare.

Germline V gives CDR1 SGHRS, CDR2 YFSETQ. Germline trimming cut 5 bases from V and 3 bases from J; bases unmatched to any gene: 4. CDR3 length: 13 residues. In this sample, this clonotype turned up many times. The target antigen is unknown. Using its own MiXCR run on the 5' RACE reads, TCRdb lists one record per CDR3 protein. This table has some 200,000 distinct CDR3 sequences, roughly 18% appearing once. Sequences were obtained from blood, either unsorted or a sorted T cell fraction (not recorded which). This TCR was recovered from a male donor aged 5-29 years with ankylosing spondylitis or in good health (not recorded which). The chain has TRBV5-1 and TRBJ2-5; 7 bases line up with TRBD1. The CDR3 nucleotides read TGCGCCAGCAGTACCGGGACAGAAGAGACCCAGTACTTC. It is translated as CASSTGTEETQYF. The entire variable domain, with the rest obtained from reference TRBV5-1 and TRBJ2-5, is as follows: KAGVTQTPRYLIKTRGQQVTLSCSPISGHRSVSWYQQTPGQGLQFLFEYFSETQRNKGNFPGRFSGRQFSNSRSEMNVSTLELGDSALYLCASSTGTEETQYFGPGTRLLVL.